This T cell receptor beta chain was observed in a study of blood T cell repertoires in COVID-19. The length of the CDR3 is 12 residues. In germline, CDR1 is MNHEY, CDR2 SVGAGI. V dropped 10 bases and J dropped 6; count of bases not matched to a gene: 9. Sequencing was performed with immunoSEQ multiplex PCR; in TCRdb, only in-frame clones are kept and a portion is missing. The sample yields around 310,000 clones, under 90% seen once. Participants reported their clinical history, and cohort assignment relied on those reports. J is TRBJ2-7 and V is TRBV6-5, with 7 bases fitting TRBD2. The sample taken for sequencing was PBMCs or T cells enriched from blood (not recorded which). The sequence was collected from a woman aged 25 to 39 who had recovered from COVID-19. The CDR3 loop is CATQLREVEQYF. The CDR3 nucleotides are TGTGCCACCCAACTACGGGAGGTCGAGCAGTACTTC.